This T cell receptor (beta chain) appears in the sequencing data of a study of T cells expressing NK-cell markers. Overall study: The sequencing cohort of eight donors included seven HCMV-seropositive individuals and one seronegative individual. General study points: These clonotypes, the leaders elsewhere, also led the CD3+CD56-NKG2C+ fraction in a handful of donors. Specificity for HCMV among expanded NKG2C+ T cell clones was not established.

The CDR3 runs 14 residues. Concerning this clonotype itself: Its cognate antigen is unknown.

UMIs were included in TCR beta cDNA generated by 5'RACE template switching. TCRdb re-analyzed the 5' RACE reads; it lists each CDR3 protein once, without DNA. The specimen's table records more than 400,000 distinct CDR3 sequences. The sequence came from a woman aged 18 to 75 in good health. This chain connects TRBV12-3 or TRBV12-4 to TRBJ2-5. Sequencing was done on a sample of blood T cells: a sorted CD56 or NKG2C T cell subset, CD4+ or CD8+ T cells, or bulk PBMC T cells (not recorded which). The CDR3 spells CASSLQLEEETQYF.